What follows are 16 T cell receptor beta chains derived from one specimen sequenced in a study of T-cell reconstitution after alpha-beta-depleted transplantation in children (dated by TCRdb to about 2016). Taken with the paper, the label for treatment or condition translates to: allogeneic hematopoietic cell transplantation with graft depleted of TCRalphabeta T cells and CD19 B cells. The library was built by means of PCR. Sequenced using an Illumina HiSeq 2500. Molecular barcoding was employed in the preparation of TCR libraries, with unique molecular identifiers being used to normalize TCRbeta repertoire quantification. The raw public data were reprocessed by TCRdb itself: fastp quality trimming at Q25, MiXCR clonotype calling, in-frame beta chains only. Every entry covers one CDR3 protein and lists the most common genes and DNA from its rows. The sample includes 400,000 to 550,000 distinct CDR3 sequences, with about 10% observed a single time. Just over 2% of the sample is in the top ten clones.

The specimen comprised PBMCs, sampled before TCRalphabeta/CD19-depleted stem cell transplant. These receptor sequences come from a child aged 2 to 10 with inherited bone marrow failure, due to receive a stem cell transplant.

This clonotype was counted ten times or more. The J gene is TRBJ2-3, the V gene TRBV27; 10 positions agree with TRBD2. CDR1 is MNHEY and CDR2 is SMNVEV in the germline V gene (reference sequence). V lost 7 bases, J lost 3 bases, and 10 bases stayed unmatched. This CDR3 region has 16 residues. The CDR3: CASTHSGLAVTDTQYF. DNA of the CDR3: TGTGCCAGCACTCATAGTGGACTAGCGGTGACAGATACGCAGTATTTT.

This clonotype was picked up many times. J is TRBJ2-5 and V is TRBV29-1; TRBD1 agrees at 8 bases. This CDR3 is 13 amino acids long. Germline loops: CDR1 SQVTM, CDR2 ANQGSEA. V was pared by 7 bases and J by 1 base, with 5 bases of the junction left unmatched. The CDR3 nucleotides read TGCAGCGCCGCCGGACAGGGCCAAGAGACCCAGTACTTC. The encoded protein is CSAAGQGQETQYF.

Ten or more counts support this clonotype. The J gene is TRBJ2-1, the V gene TRBV7-2; 14 bases fit TRBD2. The V gene's germline CDR1 is SGHTA and CDR2 FQGNSA. V gave up 3 bases and J gave up 4 bases; unmatched junction bases: 5. CDR3 length equals 17 residues. The CDR3 reads CASSFRLAGGRYNEQFF. The DNA for the CDR3 is TGTGCCAGCAGCTTCCGACTAGCGGGAGGGCGGTACAATGAGCAGTTCTTC. Full variable domain (missing parts from reference TRBV7-2 and TRBJ2-1): GAGVSQSPSNKVTEKGKDVELRCDPISGHTALYWYRQSLGQGLEFLIYFQGNSAPDKSGLPSDRFSAERTGGSVSTLTIQRTQQEDSAVYLCASSFRLAGGRYNEQFFGPGTRLTVL.

The sample holds many counts of this clonotype. The V gene is TRBV7-9, the J gene TRBJ2-3; D gene ambiguous. The V and J ends lost 1 base and 6 bases respectively, with 11 bases between them. From germline, CDR1 is SEHNR and CDR2 FQNEAQ (reference sequence). The CDR3 sequence is 14 residues long. CDR3 nucleotides: TGTGCCAGCAGCTTAGACCCCGTGGGGGATACGCAGTATTTT. Translation: CASSLDPVGDTQYF. Full variable domain (outside the CDR3, taken from reference TRBV7-9 and TRBJ2-3): DTGVSQNPRHKITKRGQNVTFRCDPISEHNRLYWYRQTLGQGPEFLTYFQNEAQLEKSRLLSDRFSAERPKGSFSTLEIQRTEQGDSAMYLCASSLDPVGDTQYFGPGTRLTVL.

This clonotype was counted at least ten times. This chain joins TRBV5-1 and TRBJ1-6; 7 bases fit TRBD1. Germline CDR1 is SGHRS and CDR2 is YFSETQ. The CDR3 has 16 amino acids. Losses at the gene ends were 0 bases for V and 7 bases for J; bases not matched to a gene: 7. For the CDR3, the DNA is TGCGCCAGCAGCTTGGTATATAGGGGGCCCAATTCACCCCTCCACTTT. This sequence encodes CASSLVYRGPNSPLHF.

This clonotype was seen repeatedly, ten times or more. The chain recombines TRBV29-1 with TRBJ2-1; maybe TRBD2 (6 bases). The CDR3 is 13 residues long. V lost 3 bases to trimming and J lost 11 bases, with 17 bases between them. In germline, CDR1 is SQVTM, CDR2 ANQGSEA. The CDR3 sequence is CSVESTSRAQQFF. The CDR3 DNA reads as TGCAGCGTTGAGTCGACTAGTAGGGCCCAGCAGTTCTTC.

This clonotype was detected ten times or more. The chain recombines TRBV5-4 with TRBJ2-7; 11 nucleotides match TRBD1. Trimming cost V 3 bases and J 2 bases; bases outside gene matches: 16. This CDR3 is 19 amino acids long. In germline, CDR1 is SGHNT, CDR2 YYREEE (reference sequence). For the CDR3, the DNA is TGTGCCAGCAGCTGGCCTGGGACAGGGGGACCCTTTATTGCCTACGAGCAGTACTTC. It codes for CASSWPGTGGPFIAYEQYF.

This clonotype turned up a few times. The genes are TRBV5-6 and TRBJ1-2, with 7 nucleotides matching TRBD1. Germline CDR1 and CDR2: SGHDT and YYEEEE. CDR3 size: 12 residues. The junction had 5 bases not matched to a gene; V was cut back by 4 bases and J by 8 bases. The CDR3 protein is CASSPRGIGYTF. CDR3 DNA sequence: TGTGCCAGCAGCCCCAGGGGGATCGGCTACACCTTC. Full variable domain (missing parts from reference TRBV5-6 and TRBJ1-2): DAGVTQSPTHLIKTRGQQVTLRCSPKSGHDTVSWYQQALGQGPQFIFQYYEEEERQRGNFPDRFSGHQFPNYSSELNVNALLLGDSALYLCASSPRGIGYTFGSGTRLTVV.

This clonotype was observed a single time. A read error may explain this, as a much larger clone is one base away. The DNA of the CDR3 is TGTGCCACCAGCAGAGATCGACAAAACATTCAGTACTTC. It encodes CATSRDRQNIQYF. The chain has TRBV15 and TRBJ2-4; no clear D. The germline V gene encodes CDR1 LNHNV and CDR2 YYDKDF (reference sequence). V was trimmed by 0 bases and J by 5 bases, leaving 5 bases between them. This CDR3 spans 13 amino acids.

This clonotype has ten or more counts. This chain connects TRBV7-2 to TRBJ2-7, with 11 bases matching TRBD2. The V gene's germline CDR1 is SGHTA and CDR2 FQGNSA. The V and J ends lost 5 bases and 5 bases, in that order; junction bases with no gene match: 5. This CDR3 has 14 residues. As DNA, the CDR3 is TGTGCCAGCAGCCGCACTAGCGGGAGAAACGAGCAGTACTTC. Translation: CASSRTSGRNEQYF.

This clonotype has a count of ten or more. The chain employs TRBV20-1 and TRBJ2-3, with 9 bases lining up with TRBD2. This CDR3 is 15 amino acids long. Germline CDR1 and CDR2: DFQATT and SNEGSKA (reference sequence). J was trimmed by 0 bases and V by 3 bases; bases with no gene match: 4. CDR3 loop: CSASLAGPSTDTQYF. In nucleotides, the CDR3 is TGCAGTGCTAGTCTAGCGGGGCCTAGCACAGATACGCAGTATTTT.

The gene calls are TRBV7-2 and TRBJ1-6, with D hard to call. V was pared by 5 bases and J by 7 bases, with 15 bases between. CDR1 is SGHTA, CDR2 FQGNSA, per germline. This CDR3 contains 15 residues. CDR3 sequence (DNA): TGTGCCAGCAGCCGTATGGGTCAAGGCAATTCACCCCTCCACTTT. This gives the protein CASSRMGQGNSPLHF.

At least ten counts were recorded for this clonotype. The chain is built from TRBV5-5 and TRBJ2-1; D perhaps matches TRBD1 (6 bases). Germline values: CDR1 SGHKS, CDR2 YYEKEE (reference sequence). V dropped 5 bases and J dropped 9 bases, with 15 bases sitting between them. The CDR3 extends over 13 amino acids. The CDR3 spells CASRPAGAGEQFF. The CDR3 DNA sequence: TGTGCCAGCAGGCCGGCAGGGGCCGGTGAGCAGTTCTTC.

This clonotype turned up a few times. V gene TRBV7-2 combines with J gene TRBJ2-5; D is unclear. The germline gives CDR1 SGHTA, CDR2 FQGNSA. Between the trimmed V and J ends, which lost 4 bases and 7 bases, there was a span of 10 bases. The CDR3 is 12 residues long. The CDR3 DNA follows: TGTGCCAGCAGCTCCGATTGGGGGACCCAGTACTTC. It translates to CASSSDWGTQYF.

In its sample, this clonotype was seen a few times. The chain carries TRBV10-1 and TRBJ2-7, with 16 positions matching TRBD2. The germline V gene encodes CDR1 WNHNN and CDR2 SYGVQD (reference sequence). V lost 2 bases, J lost 4 bases, and 11 bases stayed unmatched. The CDR3 is 19 residues long. DNA for the CDR3: TGCGCCAGCAGTGAGCCGGGACTAGCGGGAGGGCCTTCCAAGTACGAGCAGTACTTC. Its translation: CASSEPGLAGGPSKYEQYF.

This clonotype was observed at least ten times. This sequence joins TRBV4-1 and TRBJ2-1; no definite D call. The V end lost 1 base, the J end lost 1 base, and 11 bases lay between the germline ends. The CDR3 covers 16 residues. In germline, CDR1 is MGHRA, CDR2 YSYEKL. The CDR3 is CASSQAPAPSYNEQFF. CDR3 in DNA: TGCGCCAGCAGCCAAGCCCCGGCCCCATCCTACAATGAGCAGTTCTTC.